These 29 T cell receptor beta chains were sequenced from one sample in a study of T cell responses to AZD1222 COVID-19 vaccine. The method was immunoSEQ multiplex PCR; TCRdb's version includes in-frame clones alone and lacks a portion of them. The sample has fewer than 30,000 clones, around 87% seen once. The sequencing used peripheral blood, collected 28 days after the second AZD1222 dose. All receptors come from an adult who received the AZD1222 COVID-19 vaccine.

The chain employs TRBV3-1 (or the pseudogene TRBV3-2) and TRBJ2-4, with D perhaps matching TRBD2 (6 bases). The germline V gene encodes CDR1 LGHDT and CDR2 YNNKEL (reference sequence). The germline V and J ends were trimmed by 4 bases and 9 bases, with 19 bases remaining between them. CDR3 length: 15 amino acids. The CDR3 is CASSPTLAPGIIQYF. Written as DNA, the CDR3 is TGTGCCAGCAGCCCGACTCTAGCGCCTGGAATCATTCAGTACTTC.

The rearrangement uses TRBV5-1 and TRBJ1-3, with 7 bases that match TRBD1. V trimming: 4 bases; J trimming: 3 bases; junction bases outside the gene matches: 13. From germline, CDR1 is SGHRS and CDR2 YFSETQ. CDR3 length: 17 amino acids. CDR3 loop: CASSREGVDRVGNTIYF. In nucleotides, the CDR3 is TGCGCCAGCAGCCGGGAGGGTGTTGACAGGGTTGGAAACACCATATATTTT.

The chain employs TRBV5-1 and TRBJ1-4; D ambiguous. V lost 0 bases, J lost 7 bases, and 13 bases lay in between. This CDR3 contains 15 residues. Germline CDR1 SGHRS, CDR2 YFSETQ. CDR3 coding DNA: TGCGCCAGCAGCTTGGCGCGGAACTTCGGTGAAAAACTGTTTTTT. Amino acid sequence: CASSLARNFGEKLFF. The full variable domain, in which reference TRBV5-1 and TRBJ1-4 provide the parts outside the CDR3, is KAGVTQTPRYLIKTRGQQVTLSCSPISGHRSVSWYQQTPGQGLQFLFEYFSETQRNKGNFPGRFSGRQFSNSRSEMNVSTLELGDSALYLCASSLARNFGEKLFFGSGTQLSVL.

This chain connects TRBV7-3 to TRBJ2-1; D might be TRBD1 (10 bases). This CDR3 has 15 amino acids. Between the trimmed V and J ends, which lost 6 bases and 8 bases, there was a span of 20 bases. The germline CDR1 and CDR2 sequences are SGHTA and FQGTGA. CDR3 DNA: TGTGCCAGCAGTCTAGCGGGACAGGGGTCATATGAGCAGTTCTTC. Protein: CASSLAGQGSYEQFF.

The chain joins TRBV28 to TRBJ1-2; the D is unclear. The CDR3 loop spans 14 amino acids. V shed 7 bases and J shed 1 base, with 13 bases lying between them. Germline loops: CDR1 MDHEN, CDR2 SYDVKM. The CDR3 bases are TGTGCCAGCACCCTAAGGGCTATTAACTATGGCTACACCTTC. It specifies CASTLRAINYGYTF.

The chain recombines TRBV19 with TRBJ1-6; TRBD1 aligns across 7 bases. V shed 6 bases and J 1 base; nucleotides not matched to a gene: 3. The germline gives CDR1 LNHDA, CDR2 SQIVND (reference sequence). The length of the CDR3 is 15 residues. The CDR3 DNA reads as TGTGCCAGTAGGGACAGGCTTTCCTATAATTCACCCCTCCACTTT. This codes for CASRDRLSYNSPLHF.

This chain links TRBV21-1 with TRBJ1-6. TRBV21-1 represents a pseudogene. CDR3 size: 20 residues. CDR3 nucleotide sequence: TGTGCCAGCAGCAAAGGGGTTATTCTTGGTAGGGTTAAGGATAATTCACCCCTCCACTTT. Translated, it gives CASSKGVILGRVKDNSPLHF.

The rearrangement links TRBV10-3 to TRBJ2-2; tentative D call: TRBD2 (6 bases). This CDR3 is 13 amino acids long. Germline CDR1 reads ENHRY; CDR2 reads SYGVKD. V lost 9 bases, J lost 4 bases, and 12 bases lay in between. The CDR3 spells CAIKDYFTGELFF. The CDR3 DNA sequence: TGTGCCATAAAGGACTACTTCACCGGGGAGCTGTTTTTT.

The chain links TRBV19 to TRBJ1-2; no clear D gene. This CDR3 is 13 amino acids long. CDR1 and CDR2 (germline): LNHDA, SQIVND (reference sequence). V was pared by 5 bases and J by 8 bases, with 15 bases between. This chain's CDR3 is CASSDTQLRGYTF. CDR3 sequence (DNA): TGTGCCAGTAGTGACACTCAATTGAGGGGCTACACCTTC.

The rearrangement uses TRBV27 and TRBJ2-2; 11 bases map to TRBD1. Per germline, CDR1 MNHEY and CDR2 SMNVEV (reference sequence). The CDR3 runs 16 residues. J lost 3 bases, V lost 5 bases, and 5 bases had no gene match. The CDR3 nucleotides read TGTGCCAGCAGTCCGCGGACAGGGGGCTACACCGGGGAGCTGTTTTTT. As protein: CASSPRTGGYTGELFF.

CDR3 sequence reads: CASRKQGANTDTQYF. The CDR3 DNA reads TGTGCCAGCAGAAAACAGGGGGCTAACACAGATACGCAGTATTTT. The chain combines TRBV6-5 with TRBJ2-3; TRBD1 matches 9 bases. CDR3 length: 15 residues. V lost 6 bases to trimming and J lost 2 bases; unmatched junction nucleotides: 6. The germline CDR1 and CDR2 sequences are MNHEY and SVGAGI.

The rearrangement uses TRBV5-4 and TRBJ1-1; D unclear. Germline V gene lookup returns CDR1 SGHNT and CDR2 YYREEE (reference sequence). The CDR3 is 15 amino acids. V lost 4 bases to trimming and J lost 2 bases, with 15 bases between them. The CDR3 reads CASSGTQRGNTEAFF. CDR3 coding DNA: TGTGCCAGCAGCGGAACACAGCGTGGTAACACTGAAGCTTTCTTT.

V gene TRBV9 combines with J gene TRBJ2-5; 9 bases map to TRBD2. The CDR3 totals 15 residues. Germline V gene sequence: CDR1 SGDLS, CDR2 YYNGEE. Trimming removed 6 bases from V and 5 bases from J; junction bases left unmatched: 11. This chain's CDR3 is CASTRAGGLSETQYF. The CDR3 region has the DNA TGTGCCAGCACCCGAGCGGGGGGCCTTTCGGAGACCCAGTACTTC.

This clone is a singleton in its sample. V gene TRBV5-3 combines with J gene TRBJ2-7, with D maybe TRBD1 (5 bases). TRBV5-3 is designated an ORF whose function remains uncertain. This CDR3 region has 17 residues. The germline V and J ends were trimmed by 0 bases and 2 bases, with 18 bases remaining between them. In DNA form, the CDR3 reads TGTGCCAGAAGCTTGGGATTTAGGGGCAATGCTACCTACGAGCAGTACTTC. This translates into CARSLGFRGNATYEQYF.

This clone has just a few counts. The chain combines TRBV5-1 with TRBJ1-3; TRBD1 matches 7 bases. The germline gives CDR1 SGHRS, CDR2 YFSETQ. Trimming took 4 bases from V and 3 from J; bases not matched to a gene: 4. The length of the CDR3 is 14 residues. The DNA for the CDR3 is TGCGCCAGCAGCAATACAGGGGTTGGAAACACCATATATTTT. Encoded protein: CASSNTGVGNTIYF. The full variable domain, with the rest looked up from reference TRBV5-1 and TRBJ1-3, is KAGVTQTPRYLIKTRGQQVTLSCSPISGHRSVSWYQQTPGQGLQFLFEYFSETQRNKGNFPGRFSGRQFSNSRSEMNVSTLELGDSALYLCASSNTGVGNTIYFGEGSWLTVV.

This clone has only one observation. The V gene is TRBV6-5, the J gene TRBJ2-1, with D tentatively TRBD1 (5 bases). V lost 0 bases and J lost 5, with 11 bases in between. CDR1 and CDR2 from the germline V gene are MNHEY and SVGAGI. The CDR3 has 15 amino acids. CDR3 sequence (DNA): TGTGCCAGCAGTTACTCGGGGCAGGGCAACAATGAGCAGTTCTTC. Its translation is CASSYSGQGNNEQFF.

In nucleotides, the CDR3 is TGCAGTGCTAGTGGGGACTACTCGAAGCAGTACTTC. Translation: CSASGDYSKQYF. The chain joins TRBV20-1 to TRBJ2-7; TRBD2 agrees at 7 bases. With V trimmed by 3 bases and J by 8 bases, 7 bases remained unmatched. The germline V gene has CDR1 DFQATT and CDR2 SNEGSKA (reference sequence). This CDR3 region has 12 residues.

This clone was picked up a small number of times. The J gene is TRBJ1-2, the V gene TRBV28; maybe TRBD1 (6 bases). Trimming removed 7 bases at V and 4 bases at J, with 19 bases between. This CDR3 has 15 amino acids. The germline CDR1 and CDR2 sequences are MDHEN and SYDVKM. The CDR3 spells CASTPRGAASYGYTF. CDR3 bases: TGTGCCAGCACCCCTAGGGGGGCGGCTTCCTATGGCTACACCTTC.

The chain employs TRBV28 and TRBJ2-7, with a tentative D call TRBD2 (6 bases). V shed 4 bases and J shed 3 bases, with 13 bases lying between them. The CDR3 covers 14 residues. CDR1 and CDR2 (germline): MDHEN, SYDVKM. CDR3 DNA sequence: TGTGCCAGCAGTTCCGGGACGGGAGTCTACGAGCAGTACTTC. Residues: CASSSGTGVYEQYF.

The chain combines TRBV28 with TRBJ2-7; 9 bases map to TRBD1. The germline V gene has CDR1 MDHEN and CDR2 SYDVKM. The CDR3 has 14 amino acids. V dropped 4 bases and J dropped 2; count of bases not matched to a gene: 3. For the CDR3, the DNA is TGTGCCAGCAGTTACGACAGGGGGACCTACGAGCAGTACTTC. Protein product: CASSYDRGTYEQYF.

The chain combines TRBV12-2 with TRBJ1-2. TRBV12-2 has pseudogene status. This CDR3 comprises 14 residues. The CDR3 bases are TGTGCAAGTCGCGGGGTACAGCGTATGTTGGGCTACACCTTC. Translated: CASRGVQRMLGYTF.

This rearrangement joins TRBV19 to TRBJ1-5; D remains ambiguous. Germline V gene sequence: CDR1 LNHDA, CDR2 SQIVND (reference sequence). Trimming shortened V by 1 base and J by 0 bases, and 4 bases separated the two germline ends. This CDR3 has 14 amino acids. The CDR3 nucleotides read TGTGCCAGTAGTATAGCTAATAGCAATCAGCCCCAGCATTTT. Translation gives CASSIANSNQPQHF.

The chain combines TRBV4-1 with TRBJ2-7; D not certain. The V end was cut by 2 bases, the J end by 0 bases, with 8 bases between. The CDR3 sequence is 14 residues long. Germline CDR1 is MGHRA and CDR2 is YSYEKL. The DNA of the CDR3 is TGCGCCAGCAGCCAACCACAGAGCTCCTACGAGCAGTACTTC. This sequence encodes CASSQPQSSYEQYF.

The chain employs TRBV27 and TRBJ2-5; D gene uncertain. The CDR3 extends over 14 amino acids. Germline CDR1 and CDR2: MNHEY and SMNVEV (reference sequence). V was shortened by 4 bases and J by 7 bases, with 16 bases between the two germline ends. The CDR3 nucleotides read TGTGCCAGCAGTTCCCCTGGGGTATTCGGGACCCAGTACTTC. This translates into CASSSPGVFGTQYF.

A single count supports this clone. J is TRBJ1-6 and V is TRBV18, with D perhaps TRBD1 (5 bases). The V and J ends lost 8 bases and 10 bases respectively, with 21 bases between them. The germline CDR1 and CDR2 sequences are KGHSH and LQKENI. The CDR3 totals 15 residues. The DNA of the CDR3 is TGTGCCAGCACTCAACGTACGGGAGGGGAGTCACCCCTCCACTTT. It yields the protein CASTQRTGGESPLHF.

The V and J genes are TRBV5-1 and TRBJ2-3; no definite D call. The CDR3 loop spans 12 amino acids. The germline V gene has CDR1 SGHRS and CDR2 YFSETQ. Trimming removed 2 bases from V and 2 bases from J, with 3 bases in between. In DNA, the CDR3 is TGCGCCAGCAGCTTCGCCACAGATACGCAGTATTTT. This sequence encodes CASSFATDTQYF.

This chain links TRBV3-1 (or the pseudogene TRBV3-2) with TRBJ2-3; D possibly corresponds to TRBD1 (7 bases). The CDR3 length is 16 residues. Germline-derived CDR1 and CDR2 are LGHDT and YNNKEL (reference sequence). V was shortened by 0 bases and J by 4 bases, with 14 bases between the two germline ends. The CDR3 sequence: CASSQDSGGWADTQYF. For the CDR3, the DNA is TGTGCCAGCAGCCAAGATTCAGGGGGGTGGGCAGATACGCAGTATTTT.

The rearrangement links TRBV12-3 or TRBV12-4 to TRBJ1-6; D is uncertain. V was shortened by 3 bases and J by 10 bases, with 7 bases between the two germline ends. The CDR3 sequence is 12 residues long. CDR3 amino acids: CASSFSGSPLHF. The CDR3 nucleotides read TGTGCCAGCAGTTTTTCGGGGTCACCCCTCCACTTT.

V and J are TRBV19 and TRBJ1-4; maybe TRBD1 (5 bases). The germline V gene has CDR1 LNHDA and CDR2 SQIVND (reference sequence). The CDR3 has 14 amino acids. V was shortened by 6 bases and J by 0 bases, with 8 bases between the two germline ends. CDR3 sequence (DNA): TGTGCCAGTAGAGGGGTGGCAACTAATGAAAAACTGTTTTTT. Its protein product is CASRGVATNEKLFF.